This T cell receptor (beta chain) was captured by sequencing in a study of shared clonotypes between healthy human individuals. On the study more broadly: Researchers assigned three CD4 naive, three CD4 memory, two CD8 naive and one CD8 memory plate to each donor.

Naive CD8 cells lacked CD45RO, underwent positive selection for CCR7 and left out terminally differentiated effector memory CD45RA+ cells. Sequencing used immunoSEQ multiplex PCR; TCRdb keeps in-frame clones, though not all of them. The table records under 2,000,000 clones, over 85% of them present only once. Sequenced input: naive CD8+ T cells sorted from blood. The TCR comes from a young man in good health.

CDR3 nucleotides: TGTGCCAGCAGTCAAGACAGGGGACTCCACTTGGGGCAGTACTTC. Encoded protein: CASSQDRGLHLGQYF. The chain carries TRBV27 and TRBJ2-7; 8 nucleotides line up with TRBD1. Losses at the gene ends were 5 bases for V and 9 bases for J; bases not matched to a gene: 15. The germline V gene encodes CDR1 MNHEY and CDR2 SMNVEV (reference sequence). The CDR3 is 15 amino acids.